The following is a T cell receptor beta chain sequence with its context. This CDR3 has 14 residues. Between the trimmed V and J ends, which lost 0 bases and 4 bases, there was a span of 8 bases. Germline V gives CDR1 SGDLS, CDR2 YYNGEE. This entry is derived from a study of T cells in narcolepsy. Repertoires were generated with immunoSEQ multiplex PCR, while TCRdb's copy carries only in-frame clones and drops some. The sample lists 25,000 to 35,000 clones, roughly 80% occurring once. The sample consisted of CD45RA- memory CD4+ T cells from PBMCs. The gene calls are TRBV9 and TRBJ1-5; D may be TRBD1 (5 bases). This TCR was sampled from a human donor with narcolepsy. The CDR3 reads CASSVGAGNQPQHF. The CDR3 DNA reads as TGTGCCAGCAGCGTAGGGGCAGGGAATCAGCCCCAGCATTTT.